These 18 T cell receptor beta chains originate from one sample sequenced in a study of CD8 T cells in ankylosing spondylitis. One entry per CDR3 protein results from TCRdb running MiXCR on the 5' RACE reads. The sample has about 36,000 distinct CDR3 sequences, 13% seen once. The material sequenced was synovial fluid, either unsorted or a sorted T cell fraction (not recorded which). The receptors originated from a male donor with ankylosing spondylitis.

In its sample, this clonotype was seen a few times. The rearrangement joins TRBV28 to TRBJ2-7; TRBD1 or TRBD2 may be the D gene (5 bases each). The CDR3 has 13 amino acids. Deletions cut 6 bases from V and 2 bases from J, with 11 bases between. Germline CDR1 is MDHEN and CDR2 is SYDVKM. The CDR3 DNA reads TGTGCCAGCAGCTGGGACCAAACCTACGAGCAGTACTTC. This sequence encodes CASSWDQTYEQYF.

This clonotype was counted between two and nine times. The chain combines TRBV2 with TRBJ2-1; 7 nucleotides agree with TRBD2. The CDR3 contains 14 residues. In germline, CDR1 is SNHLY, CDR2 FYNNEI. The CDR3 loop reads CAERGGGRIREQFF. The CDR3 DNA reads TGTGCAGAAAGAGGAGGCGGGAGAATACGGGAGCAGTTCTTC.

The V call is TRBV20-1, the J call TRBJ1-1; D not certain. In germline, CDR1 is DFQATT, CDR2 SNEGSKA (reference sequence). There are 12 residues in the CDR3. V was clipped by 3 bases and J by 7 bases, with 12 bases between them. CDR3 sequence: CSASFTALEAFF. The CDR3, as DNA: TGCAGTGCTAGCTTTACAGCGCTTGAAGCTTTCTTT.

The V gene is TRBV7-2, the J gene TRBJ1-2; D gene unclear. The length of the CDR3 is 15 residues. Germline V gives CDR1 SGHTA, CDR2 FQGNSA. Deletions cut 1 base from V and 2 bases from J, with 11 bases between. The CDR3 DNA follows: TGTGCCAGCAGCTTAGGCACCAACCCGAACTATGGCTACACCTTC. Translated, it gives CASSLGTNPNYGYTF.

This sequence joins TRBV27 and TRBJ2-1; 7 nucleotides align to TRBD2. The CDR3 totals 15 residues. CDR1 is MNHEY and CDR2 is SMNVEV in the germline V gene (reference sequence). V shed 5 bases, J shed 6 bases, and the junction held 10 bases outside the gene matches. CDR3 sequence reads: CASSTRGRIPNEQFF. The CDR3 DNA reads TGTGCCAGCAGTACTCGCGGGAGAATCCCCAATGAGCAGTTCTTC.

V usage is TRBV6-6 and J usage is TRBJ1-1; possible D gene TRBD1, 5 bases. V dropped 6 bases and J dropped 8 bases, with 13 bases sitting between them. The CDR3 is 12 residues long. Germline CDR1 is MNHNY and CDR2 is SVGAGI (reference sequence). CDR3 nucleotide sequence: TGTGCCAGCAGCCTCGGGACTCCGGAAGCTTTCTTT. Its protein product is CASSLGTPEAFF.

The table lists this clonotype with a few counts. The chain has TRBV7-2 and TRBJ2-3; TRBD1 matches at 8 bases. Looked up from germline, CDR1 is SGHTA and CDR2 is FQGNSA. This CDR3 is built from 15 residues. V trimming: 5 bases; J trimming: 2 bases; junction bases outside the gene matches: 6. CDR3: CASSKRTGSTDTQYF. In DNA, the CDR3 is TGTGCCAGCAGCAAACGGACAGGGTCCACAGATACGCAGTATTTT. Drawing the rest from reference TRBV7-2 and TRBJ2-3, the complete variable domain is GAGVSQSPSNKVTEKGKDVELRCDPISGHTALYWYRQSLGQGLEFLIYFQGNSAPDKSGLPSDRFSAERTGGSVSTLTIQRTQQEDSAVYLCASSKRTGSTDTQYFGPGTRLTVL.

This clonotype was seen many times. The chain links TRBV11-2 to TRBJ1-1; D may be TRBD1 (5 bases). Trimming stripped 6 bases from V and 11 bases from J, with 16 bases between. The CDR3 loop spans 12 amino acids. In germline, CDR1 is SGHAT, CDR2 FQNNGV. In DNA form, the CDR3 reads TGTGCCAGCAGAATCGGGCAGGGAAGTGCTTTCTTT. As protein: CASRIGQGSAFF.

This clonotype has a handful of counts. The chain employs TRBV4-1 and TRBJ2-3, with D maybe TRBD1 (5 bases). Germline values: CDR1 MGHRA, CDR2 YSYEKL. The V end was cut by 3 bases, the J end by 4 bases, with 14 bases between. This CDR3 has 15 amino acids. CDR3 in DNA: TGCGCCAGCAGCCAGCCTACAGGTATTCCAGATACGCAGTATTTT. This codes for CASSQPTGIPDTQYF.

This clonotype was seen many times. The rearrangement uses TRBV10-2 and TRBJ2-3; D uncertain. CDR1 WSHSY and CDR2 SAAADI come from the germline V gene. Trimming cost V 5 bases and J 2 bases, with 2 bases left between them. The CDR3 totals 11 residues. Here the CDR3 reads CASSFTDTQYF. DNA of the CDR3: TGCGCCAGCAGTTTCACAGATACGCAGTATTTT.

The chain is built from TRBV19 and TRBJ2-1, with D maybe TRBD1 (6 bases). This CDR3 region has 16 residues. The V gene's germline CDR1 is LNHDA and CDR2 SQIVND (reference sequence). V dropped 2 bases and J dropped 4 bases, with 15 bases sitting between them. CDR3 residues: CASSIPWTAEYNEQFF. In DNA form, the CDR3 reads TGTGCCAGTAGTATACCCTGGACAGCAGAGTACAATGAGCAGTTCTTC.

The DNA for the CDR3 is TGTGCCAGCGCGCATTGGGGCTGGTCCAAAAACATTCAGTACTTC. The encoded protein is CASAHWGWSKNIQYF. The rearrangement uses TRBV28 and TRBJ2-4; tentatively, D is TRBD1 (5 bases). V was trimmed by 8 bases and J by 2 bases, leaving 16 bases between them. CDR3 size: 15 residues. Germline V lookup: CDR1 MDHEN, CDR2 SYDVKM.

The chain uses TRBV27 and TRBJ2-7; D possibly corresponds to TRBD2 (6 bases). The germline CDR1 and CDR2 sequences are MNHEY and SMNVEV (reference sequence). This CDR3 comprises 13 residues. V gave up 4 bases and J gave up 3 bases, with 10 bases separating them. Here the CDR3 DNA reads TGTGCCAGCAGTTCCGGGAGTGTCTACGAGCAGTACTTC. As protein: CASSSGSVYEQYF.

This clonotype was picked up many times. This chain connects TRBV3-1 to TRBJ1-2; D is unclear. The germline V and J ends were trimmed by 0 bases and 5 bases, with 13 bases remaining between them. The germline V gene has CDR1 LGHDT and CDR2 YNNKEL (reference sequence). CDR3 length: 15 amino acids. The CDR3 DNA follows: TGTGCCAGCAGCCAAGAAGGCCACCTTAGGTATGGCTACACCTTC. It translates to CASSQEGHLRYGYTF. Complete variable domain (other parts from reference TRBV3-1 and TRBJ1-2): DTAVSQTPKYLVTQMGNDKSIKCEQNLGHDTMYWYKQDSKKFLKIMFSYNNKELIINETVPNRFSPKSPDKAHLNLHINSLELGDSAVYFCASSQEGHLRYGYTFGSGTRLTVV.

Many counts were recorded for this clonotype. The chain recombines TRBV7-2 with TRBJ2-7; TRBD1 aligns across 7 bases. This CDR3 region has 17 residues. V lost 1 base to trimming and J lost 3 bases; unmatched junction nucleotides: 12. The germline V gene has CDR1 SGHTA and CDR2 FQGNSA. This CDR3 is CASSLVPWTGRGYEQYF. The CDR3, as DNA: TGTGCCAGCAGCTTAGTGCCCTGGACAGGACGGGGCTACGAGCAGTACTTC.

V gene TRBV7-9 combines with J gene TRBJ1-1, with D maybe TRBD1 (6 bases). Germline V CDR1 and CDR2: SEHNR, FQNEAQ (reference sequence). Trimming shortened V by 4 bases and J by 10 bases, and 13 bases separated the two germline ends. The CDR3 runs 12 residues. DNA for the CDR3: TGTGCCAGCAGCTCTAACAGGGTGCCAGCTTTCTTT. Protein sequence: CASSSNRVPAFF. The variable domain in full, completed from reference TRBV7-9 and TRBJ1-1, reads DTGVSQNPRHKITKRGQNVTFRCDPISEHNRLYWYRQTLGQGPEFLTYFQNEAQLEKSRLLSDRFSAERPKGSFSTLEIQRTEQGDSAMYLCASSSNRVPAFFGQGTRLTVV.

This clonotype was detected only a few times. V usage is TRBV10-3 and J usage is TRBJ1-4; TRBD1 aligns across 9 bases. CDR1 ENHRY and CDR2 SYGVKD come from the germline V gene. V was pared by 2 bases and J by 5 bases, with 6 bases of the junction left unmatched. The CDR3 has 16 amino acids. The chain's CDR3 is CAISELWDRVNEKLFF. The CDR3 coding sequence is TGTGCCATCAGTGAGCTTTGGGACAGGGTAAATGAAAAACTGTTTTTT.

The J gene is TRBJ2-1, the V gene TRBV27, with 13 bases matching TRBD2. Germline V gives CDR1 MNHEY, CDR2 SMNVEV (reference sequence). V shed 5 bases and J 7 bases; nucleotides not matched to a gene: 8. CDR3 length: 16 residues. CDR3 region: CASSQLGLAGANEQFF. The DNA of the CDR3 is TGTGCCAGCAGTCAACTTGGACTAGCGGGGGCGAATGAGCAGTTCTTC.